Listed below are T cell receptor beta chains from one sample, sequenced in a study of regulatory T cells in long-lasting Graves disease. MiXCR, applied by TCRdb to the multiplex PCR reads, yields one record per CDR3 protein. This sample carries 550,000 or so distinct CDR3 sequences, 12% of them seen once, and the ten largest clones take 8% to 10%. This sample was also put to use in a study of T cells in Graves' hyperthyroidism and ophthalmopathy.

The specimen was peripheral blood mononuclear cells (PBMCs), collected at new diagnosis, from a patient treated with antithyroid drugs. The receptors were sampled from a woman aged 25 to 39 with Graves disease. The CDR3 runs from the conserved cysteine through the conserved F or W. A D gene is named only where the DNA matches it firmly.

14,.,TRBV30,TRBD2,CAWSVLAKKETQYF
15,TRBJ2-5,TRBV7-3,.,CASSLTGVRGETQYF
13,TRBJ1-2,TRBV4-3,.,CASSQEAGGGYTF
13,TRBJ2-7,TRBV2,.,CASSEIMGGEQYF
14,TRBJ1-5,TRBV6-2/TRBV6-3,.,CASSYFAGNQPQHF
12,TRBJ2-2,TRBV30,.,CAWNSITGELFF
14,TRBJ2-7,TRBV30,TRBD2,CAWTPWTSSYEQYF
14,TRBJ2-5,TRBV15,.,CATSKDARSETQYF
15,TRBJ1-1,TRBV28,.,CASSLWGRTNTEAFF
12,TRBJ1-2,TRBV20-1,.,CSADRFQNGYTF
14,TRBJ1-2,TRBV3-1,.,CASSTTEEDYGYTF
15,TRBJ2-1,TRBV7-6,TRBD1,CASSLEGQGAREQFF
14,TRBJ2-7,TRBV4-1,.,CASSQLENSYEQYF
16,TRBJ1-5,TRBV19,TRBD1,CASTPRTGGRNQPQHF
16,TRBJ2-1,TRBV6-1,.,CASSETTWFSYNEQFF
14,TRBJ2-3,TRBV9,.,CASSVTSLIDTQYF
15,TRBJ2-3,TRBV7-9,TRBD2,CASSLTAGGADTQYF
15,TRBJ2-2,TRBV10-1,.,CASSEKGLDTGELFF
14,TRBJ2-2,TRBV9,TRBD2,CATERGLHTGELFF
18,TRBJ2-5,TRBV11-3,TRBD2,CASSLDISGRPREETQYF
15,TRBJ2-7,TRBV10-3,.,CAISESWQASYEQYF
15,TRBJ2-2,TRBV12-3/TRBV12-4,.,CASIMTATLPGELFF
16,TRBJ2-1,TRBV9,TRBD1,CASSPAGTGGYNEQFF
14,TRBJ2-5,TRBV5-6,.,CASSLAAWGETQYF
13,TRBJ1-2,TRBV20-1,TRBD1,CSARVTGGYGYTF
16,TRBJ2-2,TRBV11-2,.,CASSLMAGINTGELFF
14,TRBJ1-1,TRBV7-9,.,CASSLEGESSEAFF
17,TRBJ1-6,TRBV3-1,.,CASSPLPLRGKNSPLHF
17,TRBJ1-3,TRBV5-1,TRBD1,CASSPFGAGGAGNTIYF
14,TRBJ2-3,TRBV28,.,CASSKGTPADTQYF
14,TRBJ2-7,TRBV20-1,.,CSAPQPGGYNEQYF
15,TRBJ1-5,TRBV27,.,CASSLTSGGNQPQHF
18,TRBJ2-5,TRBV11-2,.,CASSFPIVGHHSLETQYF
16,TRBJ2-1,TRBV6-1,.,CASSQLSPSSYNEQFF
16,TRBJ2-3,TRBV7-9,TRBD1,CASSPASDRGADTQYF
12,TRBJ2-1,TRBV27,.,CASSSISNEQFF
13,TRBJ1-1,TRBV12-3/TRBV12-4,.,CASRFGGQTEAFF
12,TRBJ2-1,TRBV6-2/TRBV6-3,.,CASSDGSTEQFF
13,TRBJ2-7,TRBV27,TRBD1,CASSKQGPYEQYF
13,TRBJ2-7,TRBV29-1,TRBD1,CSVTGTEAYEQYF
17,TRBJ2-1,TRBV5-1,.,CASSLGTGLSSYNEQFF
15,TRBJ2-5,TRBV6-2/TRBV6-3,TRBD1,CASSYSGTGQETQYF
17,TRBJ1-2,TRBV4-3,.,CASSRRLQDSWDYGYTF
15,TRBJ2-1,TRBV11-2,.,CASSLTPDLYNEQFF
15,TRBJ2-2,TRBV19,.,CASSMARDGAGELFF
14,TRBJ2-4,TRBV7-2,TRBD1,CASSPGQGVGIQYF
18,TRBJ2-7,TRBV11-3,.,CASSLVGGRAGRSYEQYF
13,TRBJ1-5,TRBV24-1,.,CATSPNSNQPQHF
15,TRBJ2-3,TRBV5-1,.,CASSLAGVSPDTQYF